A selection of T cell receptor beta chains follows, all from one sample in a study of blood T cells in healthy people across ages. TCRdb itself ran the 5' RACE reads through MiXCR, one entry per CDR3 protein. The data hold about 570,000 distinct CDR3 sequences, with 25% to 30% observed a single time. Sequencing was done on a sample of blood. These receptors were obtained from a woman between 65 and 79 years old in good health. Each CDR3 is given with its conserved first and last residue. The D gene is left open where the match is weak. Size is stated for part of the rows, as once, few or many counts, or as a class when the clone is expanded.

J: TRBJ2-4; D: .; size: few; V: TRBV29-1; DNA: TGCAGCGTTGAACCCGTAGCCAAAAACATTCAGTACTTC; CDR3: CSVEPVAKNIQYF
J: TRBJ1-2; D: .; size: .; V: TRBV3-1; DNA: TGTGCCAGCAGCCCTCAGGCGGGGGTCGACTATGGCTACACCTTC; CDR3: CASSPQAGVDYGYTF
J: TRBJ2-1; D: .; size: .; V: TRBV12-3/TRBV12-4; DNA: TGTGCCAGCAGTTTACGGCGGGATAACAATGAGCAGTTCTTC; CDR3: CASSLRRDNNEQFF
J: TRBJ1-2; D: .; size: few; V: TRBV4-3; DNA: TGCGCCAGCAGCCAAGATCTAGGACAGCACTATGGCTACACCTTC; CDR3: CASSQDLGQHYGYTF
J: TRBJ2-7; D: .; size: few; V: TRBV6-2/TRBV6-3; DNA: TGTGCCAGCAGGACCTCCGGGCGCGAGCAGTACTTC; CDR3: CASRTSGREQYF
J: TRBJ1-2; D: TRBD1; size: .; V: TRBV3-1; DNA: TGTGCCAGCAGCCTAGAGACAGGGGGTCATGGCTACACCTTC; CDR3: CASSLETGGHGYTF
J: TRBJ2-2; D: TRBD1; size: .; V: TRBV5-1; DNA: TGCGCCAGCAGCCCGAGGACAGGGGGCCACACCGGGGAGCTGTTTTTT; CDR3: CASSPRTGGHTGELFF
J: TRBJ2-3; D: .; size: .; V: TRBV5-1; DNA: TGCGCCAGCAGCTTGTTTAGCGGTAGCACAGATACGCAGTATTTT; CDR3: CASSLFSGSTDTQYF
J: TRBJ2-3; D: .; size: .; V: TRBV3-1; DNA: TGTGCCAGCAGCCAAAGCGCAGATACGCAGTATTTT; CDR3: CASSQSADTQYF
J: TRBJ1-6; D: TRBD1; size: .; V: TRBV11-2; DNA: TGTGCCAGCAGATCGGGACAGGGCCATAATTCACCCCTCCACTTT; CDR3: CASRSGQGHNSPLHF
J: TRBJ2-5; D: .; size: .; V: TRBV5-5; DNA: TGTGCCAGCAGCTTTCACGGCCAAGAGACCCAGTACTTC; CDR3: CASSFHGQETQYF
J: TRBJ2-7; D: TRBD1; size: .; V: TRBV18; DNA: TGTGCCAGCTCACGGGTCCTAGACCGGGACAGACGCCACGAGCAGTACTTC; CDR3: CASSRVLDRDRRHEQYF
J: TRBJ2-7; D: TRBD2; size: .; V: TRBV7-6; DNA: TGTGCCAGCAGCTTAAGCCGCGGGGGGCCGTCCTACGAGCAGTACTTC; CDR3: CASSLSRGGPSYEQYF
J: TRBJ2-3; D: TRBD2; size: .; V: TRBV12-5; DNA: TGTGCTAGTGGTTCCGGAAGCGGGGGAACAGATACGCAGTATTTT; CDR3: CASGSGSGGTDTQYF
J: TRBJ1-2; D: .; size: .; V: TRBV28; DNA: TGTGCCAGCAGTTCCCGTCACGGGGGCGCAGGTGGTGGCTACACCTTC; CDR3: CASSSRHGGAGGGYTF
J: TRBJ2-7; D: TRBD2; size: .; V: TRBV6-5; DNA: TGTGCCAGCAGTTCCTCACGGGGCGGGAGTTCCGAGCAGTACTTC; CDR3: CASSSSRGGSSEQYF
J: TRBJ1-5; D: .; size: .; V: TRBV27; DNA: TGTGCCAGCAGTTTCGGGCAGAGCAATCAGCCCCAGCATTTT; CDR3: CASSFGQSNQPQHF
J: TRBJ1-4; D: .; size: few; V: TRBV4-3; DNA: TGCGCCAGCAGCCAAGGTTCAATAGGGGGAAGTGAAAAACTGTTTTTT; CDR3: CASSQGSIGGSEKLFF
J: TRBJ2-5; D: .; size: few; V: TRBV5-1; DNA: TGCGCCAGCAGCTGGAGGGAGCAAGAGACCCAGTACTTC; CDR3: CASSWREQETQYF
J: TRBJ1-6; D: .; size: .; V: TRBV3-1; DNA: TGTGCCAGCAGCCAGCAAACCGGGACACCTTATAATTCACCCCTCCACTTT; CDR3: CASSQQTGTPYNSPLHF
J: TRBJ2-5; D: .; size: few; V: TRBV7-9; DNA: TGTGCCAGCACCGTTTGGGGCGGGGAGACCCAGTACTTC; CDR3: CASTVWGGETQYF
J: TRBJ1-6; D: .; size: .; V: TRBV12-3/TRBV12-4; DNA: TGTGCCAGCAGGAGCAGGGGTAGCTATAATTCACCCCTCCACTTT; CDR3: CASRSRGSYNSPLHF
J: TRBJ1-4; D: .; size: few; V: TRBV20-1; DNA: TGCAGTGCTCCTCTGCGTCACCATGAAAAACTGTTTTTT; CDR3: CSAPLRHHEKLFF